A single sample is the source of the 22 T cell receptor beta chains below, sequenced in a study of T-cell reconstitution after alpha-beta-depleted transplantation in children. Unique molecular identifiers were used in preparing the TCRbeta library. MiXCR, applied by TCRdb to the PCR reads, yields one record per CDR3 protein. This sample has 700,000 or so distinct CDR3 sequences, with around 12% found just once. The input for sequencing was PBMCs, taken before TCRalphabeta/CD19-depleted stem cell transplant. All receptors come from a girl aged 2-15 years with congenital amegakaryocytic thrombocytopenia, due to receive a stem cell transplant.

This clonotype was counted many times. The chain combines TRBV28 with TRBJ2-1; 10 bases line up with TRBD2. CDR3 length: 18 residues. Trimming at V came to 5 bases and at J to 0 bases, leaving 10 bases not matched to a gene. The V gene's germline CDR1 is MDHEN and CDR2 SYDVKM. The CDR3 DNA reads TGTGCCAGCAGTCGATTTAGCGGGAGGTCGAGCTCCTACAATGAGCAGTTCTTC. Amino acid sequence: CASSRFSGRSSSYNEQFF. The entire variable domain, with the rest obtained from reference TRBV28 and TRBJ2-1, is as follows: DVKVTQSSRYLVKRTGEKVFLECVQDMDHENMFWYRQDPGLGLRLIYFSYDVKMKEKGDIPEGYSVSREKKERFSLILESASTNQTSMYLCASSRFSGRSSSYNEQFFGPGTRLTVL.

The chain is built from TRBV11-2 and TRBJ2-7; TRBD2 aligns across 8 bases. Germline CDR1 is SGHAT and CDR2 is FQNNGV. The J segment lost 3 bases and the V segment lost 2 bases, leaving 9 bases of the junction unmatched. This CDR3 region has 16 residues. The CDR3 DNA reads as TGTGCCAGCAGCTTATTTCCCGGGACTAGTAACTACGAGCAGTACTTC. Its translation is CASSLFPGTSNYEQYF.

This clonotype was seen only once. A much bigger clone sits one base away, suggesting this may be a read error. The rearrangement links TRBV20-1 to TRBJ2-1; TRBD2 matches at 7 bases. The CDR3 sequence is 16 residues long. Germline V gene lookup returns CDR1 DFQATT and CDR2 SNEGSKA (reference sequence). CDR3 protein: CRARDWGGDSYNEQFF. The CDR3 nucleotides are TGCCGTGCTAGAGATTGGGGGGGGGACTCCTACAATGAGCAGTTCTTC.

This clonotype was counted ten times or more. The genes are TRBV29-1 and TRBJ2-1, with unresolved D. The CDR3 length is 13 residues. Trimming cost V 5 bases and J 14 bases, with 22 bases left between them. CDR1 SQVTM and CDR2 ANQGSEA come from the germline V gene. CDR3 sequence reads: CSVFRHDMGKEFF. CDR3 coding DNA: TGCAGCGTTTTCCGTCATGATATGGGGAAGGAGTTCTTC.

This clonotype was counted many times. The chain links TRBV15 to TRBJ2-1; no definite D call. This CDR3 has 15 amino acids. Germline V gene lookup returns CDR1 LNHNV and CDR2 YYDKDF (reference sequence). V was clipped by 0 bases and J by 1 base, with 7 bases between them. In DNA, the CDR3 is TGTGCCACCAGCAGAGACCCGCGTTCCTACAATGAGCAGTTCTTC. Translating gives CATSRDPRSYNEQFF.

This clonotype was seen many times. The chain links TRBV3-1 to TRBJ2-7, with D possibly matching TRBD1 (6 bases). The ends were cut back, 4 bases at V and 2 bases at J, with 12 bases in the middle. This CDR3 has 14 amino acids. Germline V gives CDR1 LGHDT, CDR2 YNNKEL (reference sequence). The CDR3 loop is CASSLEQGTYEQYF. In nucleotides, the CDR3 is TGTGCCAGCAGCCTAGAACAGGGAACCTACGAGCAGTACTTC.

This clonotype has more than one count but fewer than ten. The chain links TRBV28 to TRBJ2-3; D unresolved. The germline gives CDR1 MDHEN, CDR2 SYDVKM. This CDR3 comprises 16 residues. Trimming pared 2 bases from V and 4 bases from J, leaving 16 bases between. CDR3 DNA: TGTGCCAGCAGTTTAGTAGTGGCGGATCAACCAGATACGCAGTATTTT. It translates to CASSLVVADQPDTQYF.

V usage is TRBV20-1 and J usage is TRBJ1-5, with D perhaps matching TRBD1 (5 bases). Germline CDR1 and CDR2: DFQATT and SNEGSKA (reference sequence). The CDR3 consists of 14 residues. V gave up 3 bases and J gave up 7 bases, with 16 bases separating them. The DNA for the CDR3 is TGCAGTGCTAGGGAAACAGGAATACTCCAGCCCCAGCATTTT. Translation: CSARETGILQPQHF.

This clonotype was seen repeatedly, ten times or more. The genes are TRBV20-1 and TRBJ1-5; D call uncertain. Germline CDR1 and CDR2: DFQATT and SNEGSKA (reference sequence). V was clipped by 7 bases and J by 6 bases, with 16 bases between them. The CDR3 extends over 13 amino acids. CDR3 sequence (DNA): TGCAGTGTACTCCTCGGGGTGAGTCAGCCCCAGCATTTT. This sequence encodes CSVLLGVSQPQHF.

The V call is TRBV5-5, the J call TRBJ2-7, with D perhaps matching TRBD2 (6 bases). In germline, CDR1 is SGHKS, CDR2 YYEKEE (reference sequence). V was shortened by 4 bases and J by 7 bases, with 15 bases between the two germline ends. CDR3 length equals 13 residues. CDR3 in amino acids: CASSRGLFGEQYF. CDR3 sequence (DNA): TGTGCCAGCAGCCGGGGACTGTTCGGGGAGCAGTACTTC.

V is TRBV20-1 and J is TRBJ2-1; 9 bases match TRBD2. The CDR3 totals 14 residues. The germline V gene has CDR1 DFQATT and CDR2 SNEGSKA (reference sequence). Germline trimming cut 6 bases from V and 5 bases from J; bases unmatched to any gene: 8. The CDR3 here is CSALTSGFNNEQFF. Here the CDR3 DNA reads TGCAGTGCCCTGACTAGCGGATTTAACAATGAGCAGTTCTTC.

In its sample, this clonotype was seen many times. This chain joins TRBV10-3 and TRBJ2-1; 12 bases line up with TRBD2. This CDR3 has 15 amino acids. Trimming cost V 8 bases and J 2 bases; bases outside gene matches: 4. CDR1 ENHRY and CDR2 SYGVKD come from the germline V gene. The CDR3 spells CAIQTSGSAYNEQFF. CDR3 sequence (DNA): TGTGCCATCCAGACTAGCGGGAGTGCCTACAATGAGCAGTTCTTC.

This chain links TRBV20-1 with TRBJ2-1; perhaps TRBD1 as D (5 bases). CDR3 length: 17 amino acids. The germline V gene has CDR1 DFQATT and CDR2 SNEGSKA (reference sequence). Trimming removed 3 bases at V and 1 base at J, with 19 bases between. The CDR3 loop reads CSASPLRGRNSYNEQFF. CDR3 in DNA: TGCAGTGCTAGCCCTCTAAGGGGAAGGAATTCCTACAATGAGCAGTTCTTC.

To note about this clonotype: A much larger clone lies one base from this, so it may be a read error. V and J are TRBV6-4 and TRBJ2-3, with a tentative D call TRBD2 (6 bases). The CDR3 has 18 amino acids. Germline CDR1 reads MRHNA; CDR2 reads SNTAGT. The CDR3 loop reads CSSSDSSLGLLPTDTQYF. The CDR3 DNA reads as TGTTCCAGCAGTGACTCGAGTCTTGGACTATTACCCACAGATACGCAGTATTTT.

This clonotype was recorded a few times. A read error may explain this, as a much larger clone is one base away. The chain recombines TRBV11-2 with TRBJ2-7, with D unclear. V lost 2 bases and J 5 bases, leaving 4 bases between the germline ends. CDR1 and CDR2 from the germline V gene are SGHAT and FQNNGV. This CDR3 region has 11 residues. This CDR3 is CASSLTDEQYF. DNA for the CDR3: TGTGCCAGCAGCTTAACTGACGAGCAGTACTTC.

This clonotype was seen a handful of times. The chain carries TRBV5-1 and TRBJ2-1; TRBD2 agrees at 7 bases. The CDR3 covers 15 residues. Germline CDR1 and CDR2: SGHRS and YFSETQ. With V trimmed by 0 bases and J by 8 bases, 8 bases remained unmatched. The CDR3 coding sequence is TGCGCCAGCAGCTTGGGAGAAGCGGGAAGGGATGAGCAGTTCTTC. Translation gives CASSLGEAGRDEQFF.

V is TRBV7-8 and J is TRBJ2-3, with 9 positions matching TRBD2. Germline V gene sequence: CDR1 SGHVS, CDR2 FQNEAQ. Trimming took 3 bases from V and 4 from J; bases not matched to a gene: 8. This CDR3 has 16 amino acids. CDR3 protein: CASSFGGGRASDTQYF. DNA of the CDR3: TGTGCCAGCAGCTTTGGAGGCGGGAGGGCCTCAGATACGCAGTATTTT. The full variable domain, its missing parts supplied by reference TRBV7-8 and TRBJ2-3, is GAGVSQSPRYKVAKRGQDVALRCDPISGHVSLFWYQQALGQGPEFLTYFQNEAQLDKSGLPSDRFFAERPEGSVSTLKIQRTQQEDSAVYLCASSFGGGRASDTQYFGPGTRLTVL.

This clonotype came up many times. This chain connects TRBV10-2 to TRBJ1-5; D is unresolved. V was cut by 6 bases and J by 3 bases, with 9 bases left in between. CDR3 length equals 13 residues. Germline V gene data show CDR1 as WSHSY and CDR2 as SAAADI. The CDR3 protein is CASRKGTNQPQHF. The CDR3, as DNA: TGCGCCAGCAGAAAGGGCACCAATCAGCCCCAGCATTTT.

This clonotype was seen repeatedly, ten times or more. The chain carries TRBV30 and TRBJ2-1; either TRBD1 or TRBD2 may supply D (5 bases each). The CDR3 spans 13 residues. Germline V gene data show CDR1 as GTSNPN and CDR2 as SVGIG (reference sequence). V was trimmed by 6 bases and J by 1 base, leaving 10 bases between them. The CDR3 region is CACLRESYNEQFF. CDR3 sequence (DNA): TGTGCCTGCCTCAGGGAGTCCTACAATGAGCAGTTCTTC.

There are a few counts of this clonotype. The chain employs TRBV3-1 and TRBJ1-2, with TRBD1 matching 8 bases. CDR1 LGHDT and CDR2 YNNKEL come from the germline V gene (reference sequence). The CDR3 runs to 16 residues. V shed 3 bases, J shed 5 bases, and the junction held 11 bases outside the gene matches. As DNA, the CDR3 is TGTGCCAGCAGCCAGGTCGACCGGGACAGGTTATATGGCTACACCTTC. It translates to CASSQVDRDRLYGYTF.

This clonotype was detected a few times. The CDR3 bases are TGTGCCATCAGCCCTCTAGGGGACTACGAGCAGTACTTC. Amino acids: CAISPLGDYEQYF. This chain uses TRBV10-3 with TRBJ2-7; possible D gene TRBD1, 5 bases. Germline V gene sequence: CDR1 ENHRY, CDR2 SYGVKD. V lost 6 bases and J lost 3, with 12 bases in between. This CDR3 has 13 residues.

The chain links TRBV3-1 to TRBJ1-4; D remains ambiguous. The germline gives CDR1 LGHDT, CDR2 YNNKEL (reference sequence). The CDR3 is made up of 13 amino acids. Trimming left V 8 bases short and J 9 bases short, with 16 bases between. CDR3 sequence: CASAGPREKKLFF. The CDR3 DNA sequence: TGTGCCAGCGCGGGCCCCCGGGAGAAAAAACTGTTTTTT.